Presented here are 8 T cell receptor beta chains from one specimen sequenced in a study of T cells in Graves' hyperthyroidism and ophthalmopathy. TCR beta CDR3 region amplification was performed from RNA transcripts. TCR CDR3 underwent first-round RT-PCR with the HTBI primer set. TCRdb called the multiplex PCR reads again in MiXCR, with one record for every CDR3 protein. The sample includes 500,000 to 650,000 distinct CDR3 sequences, around 13% seen only once; the top ten take about 12%. The sequencing input was blood. All receptors come from a woman aged 45 to 65 with Graves' ophthalmopathy.

This clonotype was picked up many times. The CDR3 DNA is TGTGCCAGGCGCGGGGGGCCCAGCACAGATACGCAGTATTTT. Translation gives CARRGGPSTDTQYF. J is TRBJ2-3 and V is TRBV7-7; 8 nucleotides line up with TRBD2. From germline, CDR1 is SSHAT and CDR2 FNYEAQ (reference sequence). Trimming at V came to 9 bases and at J to 0 bases, leaving 5 bases not matched to a gene. The CDR3 is made up of 14 amino acids.

This clonotype was seen repeatedly, ten times or more. The rearrangement links TRBV27 to TRBJ1-1; 7 nucleotides line up with TRBD1. The germline CDR1 and CDR2 sequences are MNHEY and SMNVEV (reference sequence). The CDR3 extends over 15 amino acids. V lost 5 bases, J lost 4 bases, and 10 bases stayed unmatched. CDR3 amino acids: CASSPTPTGATEAFF. CDR3 sequence (DNA): TGTGCCAGCAGTCCCACACCAACAGGGGCCACTGAAGCTTTCTTT.

Ten or more counts support this clonotype. The V and J genes are TRBV28 and TRBJ2-7, with 11 bases identical to TRBD2. The CDR3 runs 16 residues. The trim removed 4 bases at V and 6 bases at J, leaving 11 bases unmatched. CDR1 MDHEN and CDR2 SYDVKM come from the germline V gene. The CDR3 sequence is CASSSLAGGPIVEQYF. As DNA, the CDR3 is TGTGCCAGCAGTTCCTTAGCGGGAGGGCCGATAGTCGAGCAGTACTTC.

The genes are TRBV28 and TRBJ2-4; D is unclear. This CDR3 comprises 13 residues. Germline lookup yields CDR1 MDHEN and CDR2 SYDVKM. Trimming took off 5 bases at V and 9 bases at J, with 14 bases between the two ends. CDR3 DNA: TGTGCCAGCAGTCCCCCGGCACGCTTCATTCAGTACTTC. Its translation: CASSPPARFIQYF. The full variable domain, completed using reference TRBV28 and TRBJ2-4, is DVKVTQSSRYLVKRTGEKVFLECVQDMDHENMFWYRQDPGLGLRLIYFSYDVKMKEKGDIPEGYSVSREKKERFSLILESASTNQTSMYLCASSPPARFIQYFGAGTRLSVL.

This clonotype was recorded at least ten times. The J gene is TRBJ2-5, the V gene TRBV6-2 or TRBV6-3, with 10 nucleotides matching TRBD2. CDR1 and CDR2 from the germline V gene are MNHEY and SVGEGT. V dropped 7 bases and J dropped 1; count of bases not matched to a gene: 12. This CDR3 comprises 17 residues. The CDR3 DNA follows: TGTGCCAGCACCAAACACGGGGGACTAGCGCTCCAAGAGACCCAGTACTTC. It is translated as CASTKHGGLALQETQYF.

A remark on this clonotype: One base away lies a much larger clone, so this may be a sequencing read error. The chain recombines TRBV11-3 with TRBJ2-5; D gene uncertain. In germline, CDR1 is SGHNT, CDR2 YENEEA. The CDR3 contains 15 residues. This chain's CDR3 is CASSQLVGPQETQHF. CDR3 nucleotide sequence: TGTGCCAGCAGCCAGCTTGTGGGCCCCCAAGAGACCCAGCACTTC.

This clonotype has just a few counts. This sequence joins TRBV14 and TRBJ2-1; D is possibly TRBD2 (6 bases). The V gene lost 0 bases and the J gene lost 4 bases, with 13 bases spanning the gap. CDR3 size: 16 residues. Per the germline V gene, CDR1 is SGHDN and CDR2 is FVKESK. The CDR3 protein is CASSQDSWGVYNEQFF. In DNA form, the CDR3 reads TGTGCCAGCAGCCAAGATTCATGGGGGGTTTACAATGAGCAGTTCTTC. Based on the CDR3 plus reference TRBV14 and TRBJ2-1, the full variable domain is EAGVTQFPSHSVIEKGQTVTLRCDPISGHDNLYWYRRVMGKEIKFLLHFVKESKQDESGMPNNRFLAERTGGTYSTLKVQPAELEDSGVYFCASSQDSWGVYNEQFFGPGTRLTVL.

This clonotype was seen a few times. The J gene is TRBJ2-2, the V gene TRBV15; 8 bases align to TRBD2. V shed 4 bases and J 7 bases; nucleotides not matched to a gene: 8. This CDR3 is built from 15 residues. Germline V gene sequence: CDR1 LNHNV, CDR2 YYDKDF (reference sequence). CDR3 coding DNA: TGTGCCACCAGCAACGAAGCGGGAGATGACGGGGAGCTGTTTTTT. It codes for CATSNEAGDDGELFF.